These T cell receptor beta chains were read from a single sample in a study of breast tumors, draining lymph nodes, adjacent tissues. MiXCR, run by TCRdb on the multiplex PCR reads, gives a single entry per CDR3 protein. The sample yields about 130,000 distinct CDR3 sequences, approximately 21% seen once. The sequencing sample was made of axillary lymph node tissue. Every receptor here comes from a female donor with breast cancer. Some clones in this sample may be carry-over from other donors' samples. Both conserved end residues are part of each CDR3. Each record gives: V gene, clone size, J gene, D gene, CDR3 protein, CDR3 DNA. D genes are given only for firm matches. Expanded clones get a size class; other rows say once, few or many, or leave the size out.

V gene: TRBV20-1; clone size: many; J gene: TRBJ2-1; D gene: NA; CDR3 protein: CSARISGRQFF; CDR3 DNA: TGCAGTGCTAGGATATCGGGACGACAGTTCTTC
V gene: TRBV7-9; clone size: many; J gene: TRBJ2-7; D gene: NA; CDR3 protein: CASSDRAIATAYEQYF; CDR3 DNA: TGTGCCAGCAGCGATCGCGCGATAGCGACCGCTTACGAGCAGTACTTC
V gene: TRBV9; clone size: many; J gene: TRBJ2-3; D gene: NA; CDR3 protein: CASSGGAGDTQYF; CDR3 DNA: TGTGCCAGCAGCGGGGGGGCTGGGGATACGCAGTATTTT
V gene: TRBV27; clone size: many; J gene: TRBJ2-5; D gene: NA; CDR3 protein: CASSAAWVGETQYF; CDR3 DNA: TGTGCCAGCAGTGCGGCGTGGGTTGGGGAGACCCAGTACTTC
V gene: TRBV27; clone size: few; J gene: TRBJ2-1; D gene: TRBD2; CDR3 protein: CASSFPSGNEQFF; CDR3 DNA: TGTGCCAGCAGTTTCCCTAGCGGGAATGAGCAGTTCTTC
V gene: TRBV2; clone size: many; J gene: TRBJ2-3; D gene: NA; CDR3 protein: CASRGFSDTQYF; CDR3 DNA: TGTGCCAGCAGGGGGTTTTCAGATACGCAGTATTTT
V gene: TRBV20-1; clone size: many; J gene: TRBJ2-1; D gene: TRBD2; CDR3 protein: CSAQTSGYYNEQFF; CDR3 DNA: TGCAGTGCTCAGACTAGCGGGTATTACAATGAGCAGTTCTTC
V gene: TRBV18; clone size: many; J gene: TRBJ2-7; D gene: NA; CDR3 protein: CASTTGILGEQYF; CDR3 DNA: TGTGCCAGCACAACCGGGATCCTTGGGGAGCAGTACTTC
V gene: TRBV7-9; clone size: many; J gene: TRBJ2-3; D gene: NA; CDR3 protein: CASSEQDTQYF; CDR3 DNA: TGTGCCAGCAGCGAGCAGGATACGCAGTATTTT
V gene: TRBV15; clone size: many; J gene: TRBJ2-2; D gene: NA; CDR3 protein: CATSNRANTGELFF; CDR3 DNA: TGTGCCACCAGCAACAGGGCGAACACCGGGGAGCTGTTTTTT
V gene: TRBV18; clone size: many; J gene: TRBJ2-7; D gene: NA; CDR3 protein: CASSPQTASYEQYF; CDR3 DNA: TGTGCCAGCTCACCCCAGACAGCCTCCTACGAGCAGTACTTC
V gene: TRBV5-8; clone size: many; J gene: TRBJ2-7; D gene: NA; CDR3 protein: CASRAGTAGEQYF; CDR3 DNA: TGTGCCAGCAGGGCCGGGACAGCGGGGGAGCAGTACTTC
V gene: TRBV18; clone size: many; J gene: TRBJ2-3; D gene: TRBD2; CDR3 protein: CASSMTSGTSTDTQYF; CDR3 DNA: TGTGCCAGCTCAATGACTAGCGGGACCAGCACAGATACGCAGTATTTT
V gene: TRBV12-3/TRBV12-4; clone size: many; J gene: TRBJ2-1; D gene: NA; CDR3 protein: CASRQAPPVGEQFF; CDR3 DNA: TGTGCCAGCAGACAGGCCCCCCCGGTAGGTGAGCAGTTCTTC
V gene: TRBV19; clone size: few; J gene: TRBJ1-2; D gene: NA; CDR3 protein: CASSISAGPNYGYPF; CDR3 DNA: TGTGCCAGTAGTATATCCGCAGGCCCTAACTATGGCTACCCCTTC
V gene: TRBV7-2; clone size: many; J gene: TRBJ2-3; D gene: NA; CDR3 protein: CASRTRGGADTQYF; CDR3 DNA: TGTGCCAGCAGGACTAGGGGGGGGGCAGATACGCAGTATTTT
V gene: TRBV20-1; clone size: many; J gene: TRBJ2-1; D gene: TRBD2; CDR3 protein: CSANPASGRSSYNEQFF; CDR3 DNA: TGCAGTGCTAACCCGGCTAGCGGGAGGTCCTCCTACAATGAGCAGTTCTTC
V gene: TRBV6-5; clone size: NA; J gene: TRBJ2-1; D gene: TRBD1; CDR3 protein: CASSKGTGTYNEQFF; CDR3 DNA: TGTGCCAGCAGCAAGGGGACAGGGACCTACAATGAGCAGTTCTTC
V gene: TRBV18; clone size: NA; J gene: TRBJ1-1; D gene: NA; CDR3 protein: CAGSPLYLVEAFF; CDR3 DNA: TGTGCCGGCTCACCACTGTATTTAGTTGAAGCTTTCTTT
V gene: TRBV28; clone size: NA; J gene: TRBJ2-5; D gene: TRBD1; CDR3 protein: CASSSGQGQETQYF; CDR3 DNA: TGTGCCAGCAGTTCCGGACAGGGCCAAGAGACCCAGTACTTC
V gene: TRBV30; clone size: many; J gene: TRBJ2-1; D gene: TRBD2; CDR3 protein: CASTTSGYNEQFF; CDR3 DNA: TGTGCCTCGACGACTAGCGGCTACAATGAGCAGTTCTTC
V gene: TRBV19; clone size: few; J gene: TRBJ2-5; D gene: NA; CDR3 protein: CARNGQIQETQYF; CDR3 DNA: TGTGCCCGCAACGGACAGATACAAGAGACCCAGTACTTC
V gene: TRBV11-2; clone size: many; J gene: TRBJ2-1; D gene: NA; CDR3 protein: CASRGERKYYNEQFF; CDR3 DNA: TGTGCCAGCAGGGGCGAGCGGAAGTACTACAATGAGCAGTTCTTC
V gene: TRBV13; clone size: many; J gene: TRBJ2-5; D gene: TRBD1; CDR3 protein: CASRGQGIQETQYF; CDR3 DNA: TGTGCCAGCAGGGGACAGGGGATCCAAGAGACCCAGTACTTC
V gene: TRBV5-1; clone size: many; J gene: TRBJ2-1; D gene: TRBD1; CDR3 protein: CASSLGAGGFHEQFF; CDR3 DNA: TGCGCCAGCAGCTTGGGCGCAGGGGGCTTTCATGAGCAGTTCTTC
V gene: TRBV7-8; clone size: many; J gene: TRBJ2-7; D gene: NA; CDR3 protein: CASSFDYEQYF; CDR3 DNA: TGTGCCAGCAGCTTCGACTACGAGCAGTACTTC
V gene: TRBV6-1; clone size: many; J gene: TRBJ2-7; D gene: TRBD2; CDR3 protein: CASSEGLAGGEQYF; CDR3 DNA: TGTGCCAGCAGTGAAGGACTAGCGGGCGGCGAGCAGTACTTC
V gene: TRBV7-3; clone size: many; J gene: TRBJ2-1; D gene: TRBD2; CDR3 protein: CASSSQGEVAGGLIF; CDR3 DNA: TGTGCCAGCAGCTCACAGGGGGAAGTAGCGGGAGGACTTATATTC
V gene: TRBV5-1; clone size: NA; J gene: TRBJ2-1; D gene: NA; CDR3 protein: CASSLGNDQFF; CDR3 DNA: TGCGCCAGCAGCTTGGGGAATGATCAGTTCTTC
V gene: TRBV20-1; clone size: many; J gene: TRBJ2-7; D gene: NA; CDR3 protein: CSARPEIGQLSTYEQYF; CDR3 DNA: TGCAGTGCTAGGCCCGAAATCGGACAGCTTAGTACCTACGAGCAGTACTTC
V gene: TRBV6-5; clone size: few; J gene: TRBJ2-4; D gene: TRBD1; CDR3 protein: CASSYGQALAKNIQYF; CDR3 DNA: TGTGCCAGCAGTTATGGACAGGCTCTAGCCAAAAACATTCAGTACTTC
V gene: TRBV28; clone size: NA; J gene: TRBJ2-5; D gene: TRBD1; CDR3 protein: CASSLPSDREETQYF; CDR3 DNA: TGTGCCAGCAGTCTACCATCTGACAGGGAAGAGACCCAGTACTTC
V gene: TRBV28; clone size: NA; J gene: TRBJ2-5; D gene: NA; CDR3 protein: CASSFAAGSQYF; CDR3 DNA: TGTGCCAGCAGTTTCGCGGCGGGGTCCCAGTACTTC
V gene: TRBV5-1; clone size: NA; J gene: TRBJ2-4; D gene: NA; CDR3 protein: CASSSDVRGADIQYF; CDR3 DNA: TGCGCCAGCAGCTCAGATGTCAGGGGCGCGGACATTCAGTACTTC
V gene: TRBV27; clone size: many; J gene: TRBJ1-2; D gene: TRBD1; CDR3 protein: CASSFIRGRVVGYTF; CDR3 DNA: TGTGCCAGCAGTTTCATTAGGGGGCGCGTTGTAGGCTACACCTTC
V gene: TRBV14; clone size: many; J gene: TRBJ2-1; D gene: TRBD2; CDR3 protein: CASSLVRLAGHNEQFF; CDR3 DNA: TGTGCCAGCAGCCTAGTAAGGCTAGCGGGCCACAATGAGCAGTTCTTC
V gene: TRBV6-4; clone size: many; J gene: TRBJ2-3; D gene: NA; CDR3 protein: CASKKSTDTQYF; CDR3 DNA: TGTGCCAGCAAAAAAAGCACAGATACGCAGTATTTT
V gene: TRBV5-6; clone size: many; J gene: TRBJ2-7; D gene: NA; CDR3 protein: CASSPQGPSYEQYF; CDR3 DNA: TGTGCCAGCTCCCCCCAGGGACCGAGTTACGAGCAGTACTTC
V gene: TRBV28; clone size: many; J gene: TRBJ1-5; D gene: NA; CDR3 protein: CASSKDSSNQPQHF; CDR3 DNA: TGTGCCAGCAGTAAGGACAGTAGCAATCAGCCCCAGCATTTT
V gene: TRBV6-1; clone size: many; J gene: TRBJ2-5; D gene: TRBD1; CDR3 protein: CASRSTGTGVETQYF; CDR3 DNA: TGTGCCAGCAGATCCACCGGGACAGGGGTGGAGACCCAGTACTTC
V gene: TRBV11-2; clone size: many; J gene: TRBJ2-7; D gene: TRBD1; CDR3 protein: CASSYGTGFTYEQYF; CDR3 DNA: TGTGCCAGCAGCTACGGGACAGGGTTTACCTACGAGCAGTACTTC
V gene: TRBV9; clone size: many; J gene: TRBJ2-1; D gene: TRBD1; CDR3 protein: CASSAIGTGSYNEQFF; CDR3 DNA: TGTGCCAGCAGCGCAATAGGGACAGGGTCCTACAATGAGCAGTTCTTC
V gene: TRBV20-1; clone size: many; J gene: TRBJ1-2; D gene: NA; CDR3 protein: CSARGWAAIPFSDGYTF; CDR3 DNA: TGCAGTGCTAGAGGGTGGGCAGCGATTCCGTTTTCGGATGGCTACACCTTC
V gene: TRBV20-1; clone size: many; J gene: TRBJ2-7; D gene: NA; CDR3 protein: CSARDPSGFEQYF; CDR3 DNA: TGCAGTGCTAGAGATCCCAGCGGATTCGAGCAGTACTTC